This T cell receptor (beta chain) was found in a study of OX40 agonist ivuxolimab in advanced cancers. Assay used: immunoSEQ multiplex PCR; TCRdb lists only in-frame clones, some missing. Among 50,000 to 55,000 clones listed, more than 80% were seen once. Germline CDR1 reads MNHNS; CDR2 reads SASEGT. The CDR3 extends over 13 amino acids. Between the trimmed V and J ends, which lost 5 bases and 13 bases, there was a span of 19 bases. Material: CD4+ or CD8+ T cells sorted from blood, obtained in a trial of the OX40 agonist ivuxolimab. This receptor was identified in an adult with an advanced solid tumor such as melanoma, head and neck, liver or kidney cancer. This rearrangement joins TRBV6-1 to TRBJ2-3; possibly TRBD1 for D (5 bases). The CDR3 DNA follows: TGTGCCAGCAGTCCTACGTGGGGCGGACCGGAGTATTTT. Encoded protein: CASSPTWGGPEYF.